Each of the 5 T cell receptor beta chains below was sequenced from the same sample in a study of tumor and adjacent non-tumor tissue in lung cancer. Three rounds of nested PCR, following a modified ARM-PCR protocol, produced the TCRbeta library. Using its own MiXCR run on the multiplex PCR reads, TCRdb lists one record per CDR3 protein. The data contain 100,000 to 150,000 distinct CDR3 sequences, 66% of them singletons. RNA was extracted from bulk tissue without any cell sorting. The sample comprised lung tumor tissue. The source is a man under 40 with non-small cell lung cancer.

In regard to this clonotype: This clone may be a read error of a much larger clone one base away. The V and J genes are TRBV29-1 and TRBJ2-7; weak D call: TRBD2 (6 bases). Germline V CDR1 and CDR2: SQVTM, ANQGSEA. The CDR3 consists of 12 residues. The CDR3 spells CSVAEGWDELYF. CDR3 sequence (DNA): TGCAGCGTTGCGGAGGGATGGGACGAGCTGTACTTC.

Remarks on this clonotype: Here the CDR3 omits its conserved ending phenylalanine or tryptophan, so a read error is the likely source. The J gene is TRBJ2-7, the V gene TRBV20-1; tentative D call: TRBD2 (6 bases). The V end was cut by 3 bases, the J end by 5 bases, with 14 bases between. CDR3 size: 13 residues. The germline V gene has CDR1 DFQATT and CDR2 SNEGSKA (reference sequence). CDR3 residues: CSARQEGLHEQYI. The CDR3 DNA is TGCAGTGCTAGGCAGGAGGGCCTGCACGAGCAGTACATC.

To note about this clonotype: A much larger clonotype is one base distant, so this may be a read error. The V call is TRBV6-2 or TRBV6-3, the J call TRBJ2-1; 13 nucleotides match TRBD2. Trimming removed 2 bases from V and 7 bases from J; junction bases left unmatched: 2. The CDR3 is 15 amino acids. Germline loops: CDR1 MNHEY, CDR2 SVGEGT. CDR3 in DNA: TGTGCCAGCAGTTACCCGACTAGCGGGGGGAATGAGCAGTTCTTC. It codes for CASSYPTSGGNEQFF.

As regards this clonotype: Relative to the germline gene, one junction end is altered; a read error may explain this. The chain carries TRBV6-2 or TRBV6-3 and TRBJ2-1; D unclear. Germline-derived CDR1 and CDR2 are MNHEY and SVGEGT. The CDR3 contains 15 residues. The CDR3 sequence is CASTLARARSNEQIF. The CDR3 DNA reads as TGTGCAAGCACTCTCGCCCGGGCTAGATCCAATGAGCAGATCTTC.

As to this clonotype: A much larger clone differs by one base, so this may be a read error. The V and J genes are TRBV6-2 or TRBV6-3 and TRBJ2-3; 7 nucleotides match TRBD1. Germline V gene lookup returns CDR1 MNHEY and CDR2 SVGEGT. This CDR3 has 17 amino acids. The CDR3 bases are TGTACCAGCAGTTACTCGAGAGGCACAGGGGACACAGATACGCAGTATTTT. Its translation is CTSSYSRGTGDTDTQYF.